The 10 T cell receptor beta chains listed next were all sequenced from one sample in a study of OX40 agonist ivuxolimab in advanced cancers. The data were produced by immunoSEQ multiplex PCR, yet TCRdb's version contains in-frame clones alone and is incomplete. This table holds more than 60,000 clones, more than 65% found once. Source: CD4+ or CD8+ T cells sorted from blood, taken in a trial of the OX40 agonist ivuxolimab. The receptors derive from an adult with an advanced solid tumor such as melanoma, head and neck, liver or kidney cancer.

V gene TRBV6-1 combines with J gene TRBJ2-1; D is unresolved. Germline-derived CDR1 and CDR2 are MNHNS and SASEGT. CDR3 length: 16 amino acids. V was trimmed by 2 bases and J by 4 bases, leaving 15 bases between them. The CDR3 here is CASSESGWMLYNEQFF. For the CDR3, the DNA is TGTGCCAGCAGTGAATCAGGCTGGATGCTGTACAATGAGCAGTTCTTC.

This sequence joins TRBV2 and TRBJ1-4, with D tentatively TRBD1 (5 bases). Trimming pared 6 bases from V and 3 bases from J, leaving 14 bases between. CDR3 length equals 15 residues. Germline V CDR1 and CDR2: SNHLY, FYNNEI. The CDR3 region is CASRSTGTANEKLFF. CDR3 DNA sequence: TGTGCCAGCAGAAGCACCGGGACGGCTAATGAAAAACTGTTTTTT.

About this clone itself: Distinct nucleotide sequences in the sample also encode this CDR3. The V and J genes are TRBV5-1 and TRBJ2-7, with no clear D. Trimming stripped 0 bases from V and 3 bases from J, with 4 bases between. The CDR3 covers 12 residues. Germline V gene lookup returns CDR1 SGHRS and CDR2 YFSETQ. For the CDR3, the DNA is TGCGCCAGCAGCTTGGGGGGCTACGAGCAGTACTTC. It encodes CASSLGGYEQYF.

The chain employs TRBV4-2 and TRBJ2-6; D remains unclear. Trimming removed 1 base from V and 0 bases from J, with 16 bases in between. CDR3 length: 19 amino acids. The germline V gene has CDR1 LGHNA and CDR2 YNFKEQ. CDR3 in DNA: TGTGCCAGCAGCCAAGTCTGGCAGCACTCCCGCTCTGGGGCCAACGTCCTGACTTTC. It codes for CASSQVWQHSRSGANVLTF.

The chain combines TRBV18 with TRBJ2-1, with 12 bases aligning to TRBD1. Germline V lookup: CDR1 KGHSH, CDR2 LQKENI. Trimming cost V 3 bases and J 7 bases; bases outside gene matches: 1. The CDR3 has 14 residues. The CDR3 DNA reads as TGTGCCAGCTCACCGGGACAGGGGGCGAATGAGCAGTTCTTC. Translated, it gives CASSPGQGANEQFF.

V gene TRBV7-2 combines with J gene TRBJ1-2, with 7 bases lining up with TRBD1. The CDR3 is 16 amino acids. The ends lost 1 base at V and 4 bases at J; junction bases unmatched: 9. Germline CDR1 is SGHTA and CDR2 is FQGNSA. The CDR3 DNA follows: TGTGCCAGCAGCTTAGGGGGCGCGACAGGGACCTATGGCTACACCTTC. Amino acids: CASSLGGATGTYGYTF.

This chain connects TRBV5-1 to TRBJ2-5; 7 nucleotides agree with TRBD1. Gene TRBJ2-7 matches the end of the DNA better, so the J call may be wrong. Germline CDR1 and CDR2: SGHRS and YFSETQ. This CDR3 spans 14 amino acids. CDR3 bases: TGCGCCAGCAGCTTGAGGCAGGGGGCCTACGAGCAGTACTTC. Translated, it gives CASSLRQGAYEQYF.

This clone appeared once. The chain carries TRBV19 and TRBJ1-5; D ambiguous. Germline-derived CDR1 and CDR2 are LNHDA and SQIVND (reference sequence). CDR3 length: 12 residues. V lost 7 bases and J 4 bases, leaving 8 bases between the germline ends. The CDR3 spells CASNRSNQPQHF. CDR3 sequence (DNA): TGTGCCAGTAATAGGTCTAATCAGCCCCAGCATTTT.

DNA of the CDR3: TGTGCCAGCAGTTTTACCAGGGGGCTCGGGAACACTGAAGCTTTCTTT. It translates to CASSFTRGLGNTEAFF. The V and J genes are TRBV2 and TRBJ1-1; 8 positions match TRBD1. From germline, CDR1 is SNHLY and CDR2 FYNNEI. V dropped 5 bases and J dropped 1; count of bases not matched to a gene: 9. This CDR3 comprises 16 residues.

V gene TRBV19 combines with J gene TRBJ2-5; 9 bases map to TRBD2. Trimming cost V 5 bases and J 5 bases; bases outside gene matches: 9. The germline V gene encodes CDR1 LNHDA and CDR2 SQIVND (reference sequence). The CDR3 is 15 amino acids. The CDR3 loop reads CASSPQRGVGETQYF. DNA of the CDR3: TGTGCCAGTAGTCCCCAGCGGGGGGTCGGTGAGACCCAGTACTTC.